Below, 9 T cell receptor beta chains from the same sample are listed, as sequenced in a study of neurological immune-mediated disorders. TCRdb re-called the 5' RACE reads with MiXCR, one entry per CDR3 protein. The profile shows approximately 50,000 distinct CDR3 sequences, 10% of them singletons. The sequenced sample consisted of PBMCs. The receptors derive from a man between 65 and 79 years old with HTLV-1-associated myelopathy (HAM/TSP).

This clonotype was seen repeatedly, ten times or more. This chain links TRBV4-2 with TRBJ2-5, with D perhaps TRBD2 (6 bases). CDR3 length: 14 amino acids. Germline V gene lookup returns CDR1 LGHNA and CDR2 YNFKEQ. V dropped 0 bases and J dropped 5 bases, with 10 bases sitting between them. The DNA of the CDR3 is TGTGCCAGCAGCCAAGATTGGAGCGGGGAGACCCAGTACTTC. This codes for CASSQDWSGETQYF.

This clonotype was picked up many times. The chain joins TRBV12-3 or TRBV12-4 to TRBJ2-7; 10 bases are a match to TRBD2. CDR3 length: 14 amino acids. V lost 6 bases, J lost 6 bases, and 8 bases stayed unmatched. The CDR3 protein is CASSLSGRVPEQYF. The CDR3 DNA reads TGTGCCAGCAGCCTGAGCGGGAGGGTTCCCGAGCAGTACTTC.

The chain links TRBV6-1 to TRBJ1-2; unclear D gene. The CDR3 loop spans 13 amino acids. Germline CDR1 is MNHNS and CDR2 is SASEGT. Deletions cut 6 bases from V and 5 bases from J, with 13 bases between. The CDR3 nucleotides read TGTGCCAGCAGGAGGGATGGGGTTTATGGCTACACCTTC. Translated: CASRRDGVYGYTF.

This clonotype was found many times. The CDR3 is CASSMDRGTEAFF. As DNA, the CDR3 is TGTGCCAGCTCCATGGACAGGGGTACTGAAGCTTTCTTT. The chain employs TRBV18 and TRBJ1-1; 9 nucleotides match TRBD1. With 6 bases clipped from V and 5 bases from J, the junction kept 4 bases outside the gene matches. Germline CDR1 KGHSH, CDR2 LQKENI. The CDR3 is 13 residues long.

At least ten counts were recorded for this clonotype. The chain joins TRBV28 to TRBJ2-1; maybe TRBD1 (6 bases). The CDR3 totals 14 residues. The germline V gene encodes CDR1 MDHEN and CDR2 SYDVKM. Trimming cost V 5 bases and J 4 bases, with 12 bases left between them. This CDR3 is CASSDRNRYNEQFF. As DNA, the CDR3 is TGTGCCAGCAGTGACAGGAATAGGTACAATGAGCAGTTCTTC.

This clonotype was detected many times. The rearrangement joins TRBV5-1 to TRBJ1-3, with 7 bases identical to TRBD1. The CDR3 runs 14 residues. The germline gives CDR1 SGHRS, CDR2 YFSETQ. J was trimmed by 3 bases and V by 4 bases; bases with no gene match: 4. CDR3 coding DNA: TGCGCCAGCAGCCCCCGGGACAGTGGAAACACCATATATTTT. Its translation is CASSPRDSGNTIYF.

At least ten counts were recorded for this clonotype. This chain links TRBV7-9 with TRBJ2-1; unclear D gene. This CDR3 is 11 amino acids long. Trimming cost V 5 bases and J 4 bases, with 3 bases left between them. The germline CDR1 and CDR2 sequences are SEHNR and FQNEAQ (reference sequence). The CDR3 DNA is TGTGCCAGCAGCAAATACAATGAGCAGTTCTTC. Its protein product is CASSKYNEQFF.

Ten or more counts support this clonotype. CDR3 DNA: TGTGCCAGCAGCTTAGCGGGGGCAGGAATTAATTCACCCCTCCACTTT. It codes for CASSLAGAGINSPLHF. The V and J genes are TRBV7-9 and TRBJ1-6; maybe TRBD1 (6 bases). The CDR3 spans 16 residues. Germline V gives CDR1 SEHNR, CDR2 FQNEAQ (reference sequence). V was clipped by 0 bases and J by 6 bases, with 12 bases between them.

This clonotype was detected ten times or more. This chain links TRBV7-2 with TRBJ2-7; 8 nucleotides align to TRBD1. The J segment lost 7 bases and the V segment lost 6 bases, leaving 8 bases of the junction unmatched. The CDR3 extends over 13 amino acids. Germline CDR1 is SGHTA and CDR2 is FQGNSA. The CDR3 DNA reads TGTGCCAGCAGACAAACAGGGGGTCGGGAGCAGTACTTC. Translation: CASRQTGGREQYF.